The present T cell receptor beta chain was sequenced within a study of CXCR3-negative and CXCR3-positive naive CD8 T cells. Turning to the study itself: Collectively, the libraries yielded about 135 million TRB reads in total, at about 1.5 +/- 0.3 million per library.

The authors prepared UMI-labeled TRB cDNA libraries by 5' RACE. Using the 5' RACE reads, TCRdb records one entry per CDR3 protein without DNA. The sample totals 130,000 or so distinct CDR3 sequences; its top ten clones hold 0.41%. Study-level findings and limits: Fresh PBMCs were used in most assays, and CXCR3 expression partially decreased after cryopreservation. In CXCR3-positive naive cells, the TRB CDR3s were more hydrophobic than in CXCR3-negative naive cells. High diversity, comparable across both naive subsets, contrasted with much lower diversity in memory CD8+ cells.

Per germline, CDR1 MNHEY and CDR2 SVGAGI. This CDR3 has 17 residues. A word on this clonotype: Its antigen is not identified.

Every subset of CD8+ T cells was sorted in triplicate at hundreds of thousands of cells each. The sample consisted of naive CXCR3+ CD8+ T cells from blood. Subset reported: CD45RO-CCR7+CD27+CD95- naive CD8+ T cells expressing CXCR3 (TNR3+). The TCR sequence derives from a human donor in good health. Some clones in this sample may be carry-over from other donors' samples. This chain connects TRBV6-5 to TRBJ2-1; TCRdb reports TRBD2, a call that lacks DNA to check it against. This CDR3 reads CASSSASGGGEHNEQFF.